Each of the 13 T cell receptor beta chains below was sequenced from the same sample in a study of cytomegalovirus exposure and HLA in healthy donors. The PCR had 60 Vbeta and 13 Jbeta primers. Profiled with immunoSEQ multiplex PCR; TCRdb holds only in-frame clones, not every one. The sample has 65,000 or so clones, approximately 80% seen once. The sample comprised PBMCs. The receptors come from a woman aged 40 to 50 in good health and CMV-seropositive.

This chain links TRBV5-1 with TRBJ1-4, with D hard to call. The length of the CDR3 is 16 residues. Per the germline V gene, CDR1 is SGHRS and CDR2 is YFSETQ. V gave up 0 bases and J gave up 0 bases, with 9 bases separating them. In DNA, the CDR3 is TGCGCCAGCAGCTTGGGACGGGTCGCAACTAATGAAAAACTGTTTTTT. Translation gives CASSLGRVATNEKLFF.

This chain joins TRBV6-1 and TRBJ2-3; weak D call: TRBD2 (6 bases). Trimming stripped 5 bases from V and 10 bases from J, with 16 bases between. This CDR3 region has 13 residues. The germline CDR1 and CDR2 sequences are MNHNS and SASEGT. For the CDR3, the DNA is TGTGCCAGCAGTCCCCGGACTACCCGAGCGCAGTATTTT. Protein sequence: CASSPRTTRAQYF.

The gene calls are TRBV6-5 and TRBJ1-2; the D is unclear. The CDR3 sequence is 15 residues long. V shed 7 bases and J shed 3 bases, with 18 bases lying between them. The V gene's germline CDR1 is MNHEY and CDR2 SVGAGI. In DNA, the CDR3 is TGTGCCAGCAATACTCGAGGACTTGGTGACTATGGCTACACCTTC. Translation gives CASNTRGLGDYGYTF.

This rearrangement joins TRBV18 to TRBJ2-2; 8 nucleotides line up with TRBD1. The CDR3 runs to 17 residues. V dropped 2 bases and J dropped 7; count of bases not matched to a gene: 12. The germline V gene has CDR1 KGHSH and CDR2 LQKENI. The CDR3 DNA sequence: TGTGCCAGCTCACCAGTGGGGACAGGCGCTGGGATCGGGGAGCTGTTTTTT. Its translation: CASSPVGTGAGIGELFF. Full variable domain (rest looked up from reference TRBV18 and TRBJ2-2): NAGVMQNPRHLVRRRGQEARLRCSPMKGHSHVYWYRQLPEEGLKFMVYLQKENIIDESGMPKERFSAEFPKEGPSILRIQQVVRGDSAAYFCASSPVGTGAGIGELFFGEGSRLTVL.

The chain joins TRBV5-1 to TRBJ2-1; the match to TRBD1 covers 7 bases. Germline V gene data show CDR1 as SGHRS and CDR2 as YFSETQ. This CDR3 region has 15 residues. Trimming at V came to 3 bases and at J to 4 bases, leaving 7 bases not matched to a gene. CDR3 loop: CASSSSGTEYNEQFF. The CDR3 DNA reads as TGCGCCAGCAGCTCATCCGGGACAGAATACAATGAGCAGTTCTTC. Supplemented by reference TRBV5-1 and TRBJ2-1, the full variable domain reads KAGVTQTPRYLIKTRGQQVTLSCSPISGHRSVSWYQQTPGQGLQFLFEYFSETQRNKGNFPGRFSGRQFSNSRSEMNVSTLELGDSALYLCASSSSGTEYNEQFFGPGTRLTVL.

The chain joins TRBV9 to TRBJ2-2; D may be TRBD2 (7 bases). The CDR3 is 16 residues long. Germline CDR1 and CDR2: SGDLS and YYNGEE. Trimming cost V 5 bases and J 5 bases, with 19 bases left between them. The CDR3 DNA sequence: TGTGCCAGCAGTGTCTTGACGGGGGGCGGTACCGGGGAGCTGTTTTTT. This encodes CASSVLTGGGTGELFF. Complete variable domain (other parts from reference TRBV9 and TRBJ2-2): DSGVTQTPKHLITATGQRVTLRCSPRSGDLSVYWYQQSLDQGLQFLIQYYNGEERAKGNILERFSAQQFPDLHSELNLSSLELGDSALYFCASSVLTGGGTGELFFGEGSRLTVL.

The chain recombines TRBV18 with TRBJ2-6, with 11 positions matching TRBD1. Germline V gene lookup returns CDR1 KGHSH and CDR2 LQKENI. V shed 6 bases and J 3 bases; nucleotides not matched to a gene: 7. The CDR3 length is 17 residues. Written as DNA, the CDR3 is TGTGCCAGCTCGCGGACAGGGGGCGAGAGTGGGGCCAACGTCCTGACTTTC. Its translation: CASSRTGGESGANVLTF.

CDR3 sequence reads: CASSPGPAGVTGELFF. As DNA, the CDR3 is TGCGCCAGCAGCCCGGGTCCAGCGGGGGTCACCGGGGAGCTGTTTTTT. The chain has TRBV5-1 and TRBJ2-2; 8 bases fit TRBD2. The CDR3 is 16 residues long. Losses at the gene ends were 4 bases for V and 4 bases for J; bases not matched to a gene: 9. CDR1 is SGHRS, CDR2 YFSETQ, per germline.

The V gene is TRBV5-4, the J gene TRBJ1-2; possible D gene TRBD1, 6 bases. CDR3 length: 14 amino acids. V lost 4 bases and J 2 bases, leaving 12 bases between the germline ends. The V gene's germline CDR1 is SGHNT and CDR2 YYREEE (reference sequence). CDR3 bases: TGTGCCAGCAGCGGGGAGACAGGAAACTATGGCTACACCTTC. It is translated as CASSGETGNYGYTF.

The genes are TRBV5-1 and TRBJ1-5; 12 bases match TRBD1. Per the germline V gene, CDR1 is SGHRS and CDR2 is YFSETQ. Trimming cost V 2 bases and J 7 bases; bases outside gene matches: 4. This CDR3 is 15 amino acids long. The CDR3 reads CASSLGTGGGQPQHF. In DNA, the CDR3 is TGCGCCAGCAGCTTAGGGACAGGGGGCGGACAGCCCCAGCATTTT.

The gene calls are TRBV30 and TRBJ2-3; D gene ambiguous. The CDR3 runs 14 residues. Trimming stripped 2 bases from V and 3 bases from J, with 12 bases between. CDR1 and CDR2 from the germline V gene are GTSNPN and SVGIG (reference sequence). The CDR3 loop reads CAWSWAVLTDTQYF. CDR3 nucleotides: TGTGCCTGGAGTTGGGCAGTATTAACAGATACGCAGTATTTT.

The J gene is TRBJ2-3, the V gene TRBV7-2, with 7 nucleotides matching TRBD1. Trimming removed 3 bases from V and 1 base from J; junction bases left unmatched: 4. The CDR3 is 15 residues long. Germline CDR1 and CDR2: SGHTA and FQGNSA. The DNA of the CDR3 is TGTGCCAGCAGCTTTCGTCAGGGGGGCACAGATACGCAGTATTTT. Translation gives CASSFRQGGTDTQYF.

The V gene is TRBV11-2, the J gene TRBJ2-1; 15 positions match TRBD2. The J segment lost 4 bases and the V segment lost 4 bases, leaving 11 bases of the junction unmatched. The CDR3 sequence is 19 residues long. The germline CDR1 and CDR2 sequences are SGHAT and FQNNGV. The CDR3 region is CASSYTPGLAGGKYNEQFF. For the CDR3, the DNA is TGTGCCAGCAGCTATACTCCGGGACTAGCGGGGGGCAAGTACAATGAGCAGTTCTTC.